This TCR beta chain was profiled in a study of shared clonotypes between healthy human individuals. V lost 7 bases to trimming and J lost 4 bases; unmatched junction nucleotides: 15. CDR3 length equals 16 residues. Germline V gene sequence: CDR1 ENHRY, CDR2 SYGVKD. Sequencing was performed with immunoSEQ multiplex PCR; in TCRdb, only in-frame clones are kept and a portion is missing. The sample has about 600,000 clones; about 97% are singletons. The chain carries TRBV10-3 and TRBJ2-7; 8 nucleotides line up with TRBD2. This TCR came from a young woman in good health. Sequencing was performed on naive CD4+ T cells sorted from blood. Subset defined: CD45RA+ positively selected. Here the CDR3 reads CAITAAWREAPYEQYF. The CDR3, as DNA: TGTGCCATCACAGCCGCTTGGCGGGAGGCCCCATACGAGCAGTACTTC.